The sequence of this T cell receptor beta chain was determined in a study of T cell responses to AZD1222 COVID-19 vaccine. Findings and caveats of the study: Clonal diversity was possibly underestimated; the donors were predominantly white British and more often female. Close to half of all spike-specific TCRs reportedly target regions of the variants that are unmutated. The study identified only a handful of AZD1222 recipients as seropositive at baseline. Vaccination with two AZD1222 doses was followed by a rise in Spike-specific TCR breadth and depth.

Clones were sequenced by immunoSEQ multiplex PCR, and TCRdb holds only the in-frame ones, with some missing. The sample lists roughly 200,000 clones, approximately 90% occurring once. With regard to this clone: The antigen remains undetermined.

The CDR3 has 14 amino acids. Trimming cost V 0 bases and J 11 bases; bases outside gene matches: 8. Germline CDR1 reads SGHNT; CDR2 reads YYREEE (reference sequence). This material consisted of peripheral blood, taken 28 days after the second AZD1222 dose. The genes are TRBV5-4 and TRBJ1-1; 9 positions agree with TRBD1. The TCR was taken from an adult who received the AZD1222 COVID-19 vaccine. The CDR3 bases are TGTGCCAGCAGCTTGGACAGGGGGCGAAGTGTGGCTTTCTTT. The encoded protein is CASSLDRGRSVAFF.